This T cell receptor beta chain was sequenced in a study of T-cell memory formation after mild COVID-19. For the study at large: TCR clusters largely stayed donor specific. The study, taken as a whole, reports: Contracting CD4+ clones lay largely in CM and EM, with CD8+ ones residing in EMRA.

The trim removed 3 bases at V and 2 bases at J, leaving 3 bases unmatched. CDR1 SGHRS and CDR2 YFSETQ come from the germline V gene. The CDR3 totals 14 residues. TCRdb recomputed calls from the 5' RACE reads with MiXCR, one row per CDR3 protein. The table records fewer than 60,000 distinct CDR3 sequences, less than 15% of them present only once. This clonotype was seen at least ten times. Its cognate antigen is unknown. The material sequenced was PBMCs or a T cell subset sorted from them (not recorded which). The clonotype originates from a man aged 18-30 years who had mild COVID-19 (a few samples of this study predate the infection). Cell type and time point are not known. The chain links TRBV5-1 to TRBJ2-3; 7 nucleotides align to TRBD1. CDR3 region: CASSSGTATDTQYF. CDR3 sequence (DNA): TGCGCCAGCAGCTCAGGGACAGCCACAGATACGCAGTATTTT.